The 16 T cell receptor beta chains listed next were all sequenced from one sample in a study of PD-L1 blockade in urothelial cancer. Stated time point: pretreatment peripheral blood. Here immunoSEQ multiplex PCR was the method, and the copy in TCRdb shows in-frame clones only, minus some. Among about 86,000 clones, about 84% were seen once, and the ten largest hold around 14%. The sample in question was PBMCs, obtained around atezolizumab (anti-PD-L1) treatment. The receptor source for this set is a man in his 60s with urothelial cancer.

The CDR3 spells CASSIVLIGWHEQFF. As DNA, the CDR3 is TGTGCCAGTAGTATAGTACTGATCGGGTGGCATGAGCAGTTCTTC. The V and J genes are TRBV19 and TRBJ2-1; D is undetermined. CDR3 length equals 15 residues. Germline CDR1 reads LNHDA; CDR2 reads SQIVND (reference sequence). Trimming took off 1 base at V and 8 bases at J, with 15 bases between the two ends.

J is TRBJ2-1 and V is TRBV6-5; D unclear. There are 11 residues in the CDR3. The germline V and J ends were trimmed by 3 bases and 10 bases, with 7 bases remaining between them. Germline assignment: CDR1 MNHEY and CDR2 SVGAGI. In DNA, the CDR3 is TGTGCCAGCAGTTATTCCGGGGAGCAGTTCTTC. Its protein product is CASSYSGEQFF.

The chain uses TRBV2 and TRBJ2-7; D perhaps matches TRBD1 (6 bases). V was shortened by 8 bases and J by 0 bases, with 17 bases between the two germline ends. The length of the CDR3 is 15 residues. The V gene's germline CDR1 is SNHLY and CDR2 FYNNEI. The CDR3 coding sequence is TGTGCCAGCGAGGCTGTTCAGGGGTTCTCCTACGAGCAGTACTTC. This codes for CASEAVQGFSYEQYF. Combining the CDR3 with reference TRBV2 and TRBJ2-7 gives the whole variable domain EPEVTQTPSHQVTQMGQEVILRCVPISNHLYFYWYRQILGQKVEFLVSFYNNEISEKSEIFDDQFSVERPDGSNFTLKIRSTKLEDSAMYFCASEAVQGFSYEQYFGPGTRLTVT.

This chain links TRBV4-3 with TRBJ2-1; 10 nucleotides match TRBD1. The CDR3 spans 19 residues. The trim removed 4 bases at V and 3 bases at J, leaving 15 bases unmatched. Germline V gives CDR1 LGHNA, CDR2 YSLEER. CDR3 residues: CASSRNRDRGFSGYNEQFF. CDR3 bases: TGCGCCAGCAGCCGCAACCGGGACAGGGGTTTTAGTGGCTACAATGAGCAGTTCTTC.

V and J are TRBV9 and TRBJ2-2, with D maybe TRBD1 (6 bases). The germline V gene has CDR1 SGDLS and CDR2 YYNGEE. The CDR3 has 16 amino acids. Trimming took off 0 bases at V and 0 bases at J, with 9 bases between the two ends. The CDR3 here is CASSVGGGTNTGELFF. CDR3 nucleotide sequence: TGTGCCAGCAGCGTAGGAGGGGGAACGAACACCGGGGAGCTGTTTTTT.

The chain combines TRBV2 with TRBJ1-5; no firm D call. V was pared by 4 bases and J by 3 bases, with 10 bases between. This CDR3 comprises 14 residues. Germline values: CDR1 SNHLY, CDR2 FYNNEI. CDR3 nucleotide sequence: TGTGCCAGCAGTGCACCGGGGTACAATCAGCCCCAGCATTTT. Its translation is CASSAPGYNQPQHF. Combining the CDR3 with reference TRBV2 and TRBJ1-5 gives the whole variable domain EPEVTQTPSHQVTQMGQEVILRCVPISNHLYFYWYRQILGQKVEFLVSFYNNEISEKSEIFDDQFSVERPDGSNFTLKIRSTKLEDSAMYFCASSAPGYNQPQHFGDGTRLSIL.

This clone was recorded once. The CDR3 sequence: CASRYQGSNNEQFF. Here the CDR3 DNA reads TGTGCCAGCAGGTATCAGGGTAGCAACAATGAGCAGTTCTTC. The V gene is TRBV6-4, the J gene TRBJ2-1, with D possibly matching TRBD1 (5 bases). Germline lookup yields CDR1 MRHNA and CDR2 SNTAGT. The CDR3 consists of 14 residues. V lost 6 bases, J lost 5 bases, and 14 bases lay in between.

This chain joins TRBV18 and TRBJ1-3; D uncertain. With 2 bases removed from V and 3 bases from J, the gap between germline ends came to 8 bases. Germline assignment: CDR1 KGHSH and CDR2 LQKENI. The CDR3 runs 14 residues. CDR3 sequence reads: CASSPDGGGNTIYF. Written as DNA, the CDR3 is TGTGCCAGCTCACCAGACGGAGGTGGAAACACCATATATTTT.

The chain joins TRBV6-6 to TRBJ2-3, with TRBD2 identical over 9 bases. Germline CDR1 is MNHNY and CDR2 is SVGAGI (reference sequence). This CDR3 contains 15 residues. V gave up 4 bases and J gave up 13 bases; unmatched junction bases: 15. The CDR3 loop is CASSSPPSLAGEEYF. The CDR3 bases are TGTGCCAGCAGTTCGCCGCCAAGTTTAGCGGGAGAGGAGTATTTT.

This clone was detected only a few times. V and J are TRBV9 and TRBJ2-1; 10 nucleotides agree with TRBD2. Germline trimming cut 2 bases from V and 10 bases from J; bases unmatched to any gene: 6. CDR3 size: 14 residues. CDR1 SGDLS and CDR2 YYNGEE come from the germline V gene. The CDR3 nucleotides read TGTGCCAGCAGCGTGGGGACTAGCGCAGACGAGCAGTTCTTC. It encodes CASSVGTSADEQFF.

CDR3 amino acids: CASSLVTSGVNTGELFF. CDR3 sequence (DNA): TGTGCCAGCAGCTTGGTGACTAGCGGGGTGAACACCGGGGAGCTGTTTTTT. The gene calls are TRBV5-6 and TRBJ2-2, with TRBD2 matching 11 bases. The CDR3 loop spans 17 amino acids. Germline CDR1 and CDR2: SGHDT and YYEEEE. Germline trimming cut 0 bases from V and 1 base from J; bases unmatched to any gene: 2.

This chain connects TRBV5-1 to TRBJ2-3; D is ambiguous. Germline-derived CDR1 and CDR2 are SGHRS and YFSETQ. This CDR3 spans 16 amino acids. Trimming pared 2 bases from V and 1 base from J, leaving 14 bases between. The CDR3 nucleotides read TGCGCCAGCAGCTTAGCTGGGCGCCTGGGCACAGATACGCAGTATTTT. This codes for CASSLAGRLGTDTQYF.

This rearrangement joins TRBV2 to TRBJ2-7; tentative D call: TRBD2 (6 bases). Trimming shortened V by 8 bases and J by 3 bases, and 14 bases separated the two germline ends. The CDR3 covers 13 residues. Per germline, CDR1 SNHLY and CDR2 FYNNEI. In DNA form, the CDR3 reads TGTGCCAGCTCCCTTTTGCGGGACTACGAGCAGTACTTC. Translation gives CASSLLRDYEQYF. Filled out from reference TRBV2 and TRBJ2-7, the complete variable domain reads EPEVTQTPSHQVTQMGQEVILRCVPISNHLYFYWYRQILGQKVEFLVSFYNNEISEKSEIFDDQFSVERPDGSNFTLKIRSTKLEDSAMYFCASSLLRDYEQYFGPGTRLTVT.

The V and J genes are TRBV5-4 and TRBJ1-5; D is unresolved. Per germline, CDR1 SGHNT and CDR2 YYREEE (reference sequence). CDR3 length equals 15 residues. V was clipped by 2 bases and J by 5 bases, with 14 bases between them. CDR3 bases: TGTGCCAGCAGCTTTGGAGGCCAGGTAGATCAGCCCCAGCATTTT. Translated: CASSFGGQVDQPQHF.

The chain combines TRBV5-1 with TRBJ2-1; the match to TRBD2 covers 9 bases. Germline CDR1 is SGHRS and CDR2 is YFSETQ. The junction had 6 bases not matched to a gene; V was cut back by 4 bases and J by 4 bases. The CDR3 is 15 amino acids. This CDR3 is CASSQLAGIYNEQFF. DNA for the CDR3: TGCGCCAGCAGCCAACTAGCGGGTATATACAATGAGCAGTTCTTC.

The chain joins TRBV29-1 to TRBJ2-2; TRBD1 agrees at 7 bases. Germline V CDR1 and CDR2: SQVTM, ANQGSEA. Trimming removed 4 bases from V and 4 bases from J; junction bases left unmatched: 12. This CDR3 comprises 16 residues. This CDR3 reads CSVAQNRGRGTGELFF. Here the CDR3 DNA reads TGCAGCGTTGCACAGAATAGGGGGCGCGGCACCGGGGAGCTGTTTTTT.